This TCR beta chain was sequenced in a study of T-cell memory formation after mild COVID-19. Broader study findings: Some clones that responded were present in memory (sampled pre-infection), which suggests cross-reactive memory joined. Nothing confirmed that second-wave clones peaking on day 37 were specific for SARS-CoV-2.

TCRdb re-analysed the 5' RACE reads in MiXCR, keeping a single row per CDR3 protein. The repertoire consists of about 200,000 distinct CDR3 sequences, with around 15% occurring once and the leading ten covering under 2.5%. This clonotype was counted a few times. Its antigen remains unidentified. The CDR3 contains 16 residues. The germline V gene has CDR1 SGDLS and CDR2 YYNGEE. Deletions cut 4 bases from V and 4 bases from J, with 20 bases between. The origin of this receptor is an adult woman who had mild COVID-19 (a few samples of this study predate the infection). Cell type and time point are not known. The chain combines TRBV9 with TRBJ1-2, with D possibly being TRBD1 (5 bases). Sequencing used PBMCs or a T cell subset sorted from them (not recorded which). CDR3: CASSPGGSQGFYGYTF. In DNA, the CDR3 is TGTGCCAGCAGCCCAGGAGGGTCCCAGGGATTCTATGGCTACACCTTC.